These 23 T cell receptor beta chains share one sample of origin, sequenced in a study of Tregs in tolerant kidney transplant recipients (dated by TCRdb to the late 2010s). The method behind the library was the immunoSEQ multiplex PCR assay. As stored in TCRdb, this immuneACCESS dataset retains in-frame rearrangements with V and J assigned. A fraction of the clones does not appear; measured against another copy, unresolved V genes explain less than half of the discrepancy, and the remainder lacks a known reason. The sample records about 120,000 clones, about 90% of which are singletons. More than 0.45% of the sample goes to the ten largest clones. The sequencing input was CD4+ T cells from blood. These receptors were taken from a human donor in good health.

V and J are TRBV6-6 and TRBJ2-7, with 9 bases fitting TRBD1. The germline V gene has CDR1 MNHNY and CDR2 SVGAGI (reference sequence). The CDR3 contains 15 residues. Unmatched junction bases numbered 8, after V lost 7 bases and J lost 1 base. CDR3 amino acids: CASTSPGQGSYEQYF. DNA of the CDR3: TGTGCCAGCACCTCCCCGGGACAGGGATCCTACGAGCAGTACTTC.

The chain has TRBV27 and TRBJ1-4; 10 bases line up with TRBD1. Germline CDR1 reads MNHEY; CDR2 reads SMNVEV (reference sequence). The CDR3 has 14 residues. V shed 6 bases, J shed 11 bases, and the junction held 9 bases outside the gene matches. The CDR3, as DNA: TGTGCCAGCAGCTCCCCCGGGACAGGGGAGAAACTGTTTTTT. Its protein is CASSSPGTGEKLFF.

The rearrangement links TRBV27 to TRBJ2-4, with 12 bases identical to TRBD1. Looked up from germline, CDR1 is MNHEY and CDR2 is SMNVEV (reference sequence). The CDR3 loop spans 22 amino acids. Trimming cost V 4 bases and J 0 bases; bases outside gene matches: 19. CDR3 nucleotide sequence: TGTGCCAGCAGTTCCCGGGACAGGGGGCTTAAGCGGGAGGGTCTAGCCAAAAACATTCAGTACTTC. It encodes CASSSRDRGLKREGLAKNIQYF.

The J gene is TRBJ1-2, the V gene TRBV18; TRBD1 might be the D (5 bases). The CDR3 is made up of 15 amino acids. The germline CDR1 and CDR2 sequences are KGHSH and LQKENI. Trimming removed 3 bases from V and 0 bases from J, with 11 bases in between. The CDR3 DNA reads TGTGCCAGCTCACCGTTGGGGACTACTAACTATGGCTACACCTTC. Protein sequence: CASSPLGTTNYGYTF.

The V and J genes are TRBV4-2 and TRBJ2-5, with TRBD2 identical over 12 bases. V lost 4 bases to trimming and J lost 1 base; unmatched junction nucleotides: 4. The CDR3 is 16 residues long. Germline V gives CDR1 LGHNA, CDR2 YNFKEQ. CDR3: CASSRSSGGGQETQYF. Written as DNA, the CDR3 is TGTGCCAGCAGCCGATCTAGCGGGGGGGGCCAAGAGACCCAGTACTTC.

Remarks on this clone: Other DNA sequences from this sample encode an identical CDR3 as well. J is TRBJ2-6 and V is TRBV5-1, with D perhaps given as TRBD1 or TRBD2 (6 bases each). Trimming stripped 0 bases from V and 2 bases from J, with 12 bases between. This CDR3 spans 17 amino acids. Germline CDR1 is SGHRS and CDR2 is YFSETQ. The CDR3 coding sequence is TGCGCCAGCAGCTTGGGTGGGGGGCGTACTGGGGCCAACGTCCTGACTTTC. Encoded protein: CASSLGGGRTGANVLTF.

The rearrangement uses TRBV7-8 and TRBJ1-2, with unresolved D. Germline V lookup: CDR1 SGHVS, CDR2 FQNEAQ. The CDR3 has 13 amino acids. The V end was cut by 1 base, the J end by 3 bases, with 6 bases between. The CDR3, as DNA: TGTGCCAGCAGCTTAGTACAGCACTATGGCTACACCTTC. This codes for CASSLVQHYGYTF.

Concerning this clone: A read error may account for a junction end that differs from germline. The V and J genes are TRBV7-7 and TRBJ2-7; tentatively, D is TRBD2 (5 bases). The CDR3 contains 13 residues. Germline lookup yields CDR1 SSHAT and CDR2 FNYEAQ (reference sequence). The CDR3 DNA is TGTGCTAGCAGCTTAGCACGGGGTTACGAGCAGTACTTC. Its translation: CASSLARGYEQYF.

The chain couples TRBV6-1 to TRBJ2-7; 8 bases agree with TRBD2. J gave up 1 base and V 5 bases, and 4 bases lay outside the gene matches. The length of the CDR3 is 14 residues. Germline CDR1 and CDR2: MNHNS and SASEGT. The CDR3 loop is CASSRSGSSYEQYF. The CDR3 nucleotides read TGTGCCAGCAGTCGCAGCGGGAGTTCCTACGAGCAGTACTTC.

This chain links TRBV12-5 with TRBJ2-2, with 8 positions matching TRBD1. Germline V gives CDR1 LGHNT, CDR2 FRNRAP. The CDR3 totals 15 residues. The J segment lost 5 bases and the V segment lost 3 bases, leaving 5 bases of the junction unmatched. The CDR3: CASGFLGQGTGELFF. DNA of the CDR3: TGTGCTAGTGGTTTTTTAGGACAGGGAACCGGGGAGCTGTTTTTT.

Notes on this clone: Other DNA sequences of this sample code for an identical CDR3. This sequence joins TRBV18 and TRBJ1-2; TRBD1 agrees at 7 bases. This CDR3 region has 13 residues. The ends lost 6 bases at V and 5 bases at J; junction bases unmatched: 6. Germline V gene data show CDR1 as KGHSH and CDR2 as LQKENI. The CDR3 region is CASSPDRVYGYTF. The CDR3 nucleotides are TGTGCCAGCTCCCCCGACAGGGTTTATGGCTACACCTTC.

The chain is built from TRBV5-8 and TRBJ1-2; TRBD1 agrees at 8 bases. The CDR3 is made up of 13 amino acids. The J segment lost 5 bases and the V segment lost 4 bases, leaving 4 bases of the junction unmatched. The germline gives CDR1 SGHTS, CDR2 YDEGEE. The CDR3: CASSGDRGYGYTF. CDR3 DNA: TGTGCCAGCAGCGGCGACAGGGGTTATGGCTACACCTTC.

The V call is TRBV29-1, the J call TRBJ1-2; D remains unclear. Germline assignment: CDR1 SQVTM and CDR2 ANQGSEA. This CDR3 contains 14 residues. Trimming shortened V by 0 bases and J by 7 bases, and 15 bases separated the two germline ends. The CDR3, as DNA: TGCAGCGTTGAAGATCCCCGGGTAGCTATTGGCTACACCTTC. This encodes CSVEDPRVAIGYTF.

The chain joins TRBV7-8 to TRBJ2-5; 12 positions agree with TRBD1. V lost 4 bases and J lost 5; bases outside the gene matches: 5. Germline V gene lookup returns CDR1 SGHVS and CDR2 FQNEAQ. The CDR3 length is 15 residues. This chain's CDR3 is CASSSGTGGWETQYF. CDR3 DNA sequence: TGTGCCAGCAGCTCCGGGACAGGGGGCTGGGAGACCCAGTACTTC.

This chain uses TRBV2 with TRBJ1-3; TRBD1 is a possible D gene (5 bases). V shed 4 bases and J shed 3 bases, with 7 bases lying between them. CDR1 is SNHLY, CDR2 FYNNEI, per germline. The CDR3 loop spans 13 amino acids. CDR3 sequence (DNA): TGTGCCAGCAGTGGGGGCATTGGAAACACCATATATTTT. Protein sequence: CASSGGIGNTIYF. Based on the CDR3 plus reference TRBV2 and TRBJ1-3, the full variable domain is EPEVTQTPSHQVTQMGQEVILRCVPISNHLYFYWYRQILGQKVEFLVSFYNNEISEKSEIFDDQFSVERPDGSNFTLKIRSTKLEDSAMYFCASSGGIGNTIYFGEGSWLTVV.

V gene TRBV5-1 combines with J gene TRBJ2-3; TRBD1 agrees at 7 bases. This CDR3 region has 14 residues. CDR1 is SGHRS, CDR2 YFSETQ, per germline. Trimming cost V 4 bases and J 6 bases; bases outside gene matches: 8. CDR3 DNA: TGCGCCAGCAGCCCGGGACAGATTCTGGATACGCAGTATTTT. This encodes CASSPGQILDTQYF. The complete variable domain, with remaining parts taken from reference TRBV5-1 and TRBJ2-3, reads KAGVTQTPRYLIKTRGQQVTLSCSPISGHRSVSWYQQTPGQGLQFLFEYFSETQRNKGNFPGRFSGRQFSNSRSEMNVSTLELGDSALYLCASSPGQILDTQYFGPGTRLTVL.

In nucleotides, the CDR3 is TGTGCCAGCAGCCCCGGAGGGGGGGCGCCTTACGGAAACACCATATATTTT. Amino acid sequence: CASSPGGGAPYGNTIYF. V usage is TRBV5-4 and J usage is TRBJ1-3; D might be TRBD1 (6 bases). The CDR3 runs 17 residues. V dropped 4 bases and J dropped 4 bases, with 21 bases sitting between them. Germline values: CDR1 SGHNT, CDR2 YYREEE (reference sequence).

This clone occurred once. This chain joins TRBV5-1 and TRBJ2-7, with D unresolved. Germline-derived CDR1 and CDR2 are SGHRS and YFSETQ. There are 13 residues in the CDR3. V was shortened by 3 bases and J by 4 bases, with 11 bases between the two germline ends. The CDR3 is CASSYAGQYEQYF. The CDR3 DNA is TGCGCCAGCAGCTACGCAGGCCAATACGAGCAGTACTTC. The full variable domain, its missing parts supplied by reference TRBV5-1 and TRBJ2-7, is KAGVTQTPRYLIKTRGQQVTLSCSPISGHRSVSWYQQTPGQGLQFLFEYFSETQRNKGNFPGRFSGRQFSNSRSEMNVSTLELGDSALYLCASSYAGQYEQYFGPGTRLTVT.

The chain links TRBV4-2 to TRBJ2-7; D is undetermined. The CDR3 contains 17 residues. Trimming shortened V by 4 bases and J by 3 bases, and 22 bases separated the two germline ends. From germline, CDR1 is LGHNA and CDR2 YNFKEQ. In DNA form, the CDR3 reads TGTGCCAGCAGCCGCGTCGGCAAGGGTCCCGAGGTCTACGAGCAGTACTTC. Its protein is CASSRVGKGPEVYEQYF.

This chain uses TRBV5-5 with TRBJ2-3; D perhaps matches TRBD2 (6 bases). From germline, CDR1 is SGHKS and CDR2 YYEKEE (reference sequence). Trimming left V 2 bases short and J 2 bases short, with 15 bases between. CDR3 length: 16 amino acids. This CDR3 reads CASSFRLAQNTDTQYF. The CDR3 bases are TGTGCCAGCAGCTTTAGGCTAGCGCAAAACACAGATACGCAGTATTTT.

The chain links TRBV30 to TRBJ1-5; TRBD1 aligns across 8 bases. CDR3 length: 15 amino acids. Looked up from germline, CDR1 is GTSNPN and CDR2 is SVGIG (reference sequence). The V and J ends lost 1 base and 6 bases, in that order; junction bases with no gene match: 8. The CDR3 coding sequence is TGTGCCTGGAGTGACGGACAGGGAGGCACTCAGCCCCAGCATTTT. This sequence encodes CAWSDGQGGTQPQHF.

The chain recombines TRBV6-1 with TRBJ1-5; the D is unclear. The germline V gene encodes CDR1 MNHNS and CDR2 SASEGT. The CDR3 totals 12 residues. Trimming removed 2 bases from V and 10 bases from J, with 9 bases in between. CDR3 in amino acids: CASSERENPQHF. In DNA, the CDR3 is TGTGCCAGCAGTGAAAGGGAAAACCCCCAGCATTTT.

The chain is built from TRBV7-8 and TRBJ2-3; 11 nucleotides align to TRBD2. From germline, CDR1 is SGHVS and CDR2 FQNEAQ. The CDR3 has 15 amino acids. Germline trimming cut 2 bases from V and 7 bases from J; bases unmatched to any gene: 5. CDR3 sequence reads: CASSLLLAGGNTQYF. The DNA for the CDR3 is TGTGCCAGCAGCTTATTGCTAGCGGGGGGTAATACGCAGTATTTT.